The next 20 T cell receptor beta chains were all read from a single sample in a study of CD8 T cells in ankylosing spondylitis (dated by TCRdb to about 2017). The library was generated by 5' RACE. The reads were generated on an Illumina HiSeq 2500. Through fastp at Q25 and MiXCR, TCRdb rebuilt clones from the public reads, retaining in-frame beta chains. Rows matching on CDR3 protein sequence are summarized as one entry with the most common DNA and genes. The sample yields about 36,000 distinct CDR3 sequences; roughly 12% were counted once. Together, the top ten hold approximately 32% of the sample. Sequenced: synovial fluid, either unsorted or a sorted T cell fraction (not recorded which). All receptors come from a male donor with ankylosing spondylitis.

This clonotype showed up just a few times. The genes are TRBV3-1 and TRBJ2-7, with unresolved D. The germline V and J ends were trimmed by 1 base and 3 bases, with 7 bases remaining between them. Germline V lookup: CDR1 LGHDT, CDR2 YNNKEL (reference sequence). The CDR3 length is 13 residues. Written as DNA, the CDR3 is TGTGCCAGCAGCCAAGTGCACTTCTACGAGCAGTACTTC. Translation: CASSQVHFYEQYF.

V is TRBV27 and J is TRBJ1-2; tentatively, D is TRBD1 (6 bases). The CDR3 has 13 residues. Trimming took 6 bases from V and 6 from J, leaving 14 bases between them. Germline assignment: CDR1 MNHEY and CDR2 SMNVEV (reference sequence). The CDR3 here is CASRITGTHGYTF. The CDR3 bases are TGTGCCAGCAGGATAACAGGGACCCATGGCTACACCTTC.

The rearrangement links TRBV6-2 or TRBV6-3 to TRBJ2-6; D possibly corresponds to TRBD2 (6 bases). The V end was cut by 1 base, the J end by 2 bases, with 9 bases between. CDR1 MNHEY and CDR2 SVGEGT come from the germline V gene. CDR3 length: 16 amino acids. In DNA form, the CDR3 reads TGTGCCAGCAGTTACTGGGGACTCCCTGGGGCCAACGTCCTGACTTTC. It encodes CASSYWGLPGANVLTF.

The V and J genes are TRBV28 and TRBJ1-1; D might be TRBD1 (6 bases). The CDR3 contains 13 residues. Germline values: CDR1 MDHEN, CDR2 SYDVKM. V lost 6 bases and J lost 4, with 12 bases in between. The DNA for the CDR3 is TGTGCCAGCAGGAAACAGGGTACCACTGAAGCTTTCTTT. Residues: CASRKQGTTEAFF. The entire variable domain, with the rest obtained from reference TRBV28 and TRBJ1-1, is as follows: DVKVTQSSRYLVKRTGEKVFLECVQDMDHENMFWYRQDPGLGLRLIYFSYDVKMKEKGDIPEGYSVSREKKERFSLILESASTNQTSMYLCASRKQGTTEAFFGQGTRLTVV.

The chain combines TRBV5-1 with TRBJ2-5; D gene unclear. Trimming shortened V by 1 base and J by 2 bases, and 9 bases separated the two germline ends. The CDR3 runs to 14 residues. Germline V gives CDR1 SGHRS, CDR2 YFSETQ. The chain's CDR3 is CASSLTEPQETQYF. CDR3 nucleotide sequence: TGCGCCAGCAGCTTGACAGAGCCACAAGAGACCCAGTACTTC.

This clonotype was counted many times. This chain uses TRBV4-1 with TRBJ2-2; no reliable D call. Trimming took off 4 bases at V and 6 bases at J, with 15 bases between the two ends. Germline CDR1 and CDR2: MGHRA and YSYEKL. The CDR3 length is 15 residues. For the CDR3, the DNA is TGCGCCAGCAGCCCAGACACCCTAGTGCCCGGGGAGCTGTTTTTT. This encodes CASSPDTLVPGELFF.

The rearrangement joins TRBV6-2 or TRBV6-3 to TRBJ2-7; D remains unclear. V lost 1 base to trimming and J lost 8 bases, with 21 bases between them. Germline assignment: CDR1 MNHEY and CDR2 SVGEGT. This CDR3 is 16 amino acids long. Here the CDR3 reads CASSYFAYDRINQQYF. CDR3 coding DNA: TGTGCCAGCAGTTACTTCGCATACGATCGAATAAATCAGCAGTACTTC.

This clonotype was seen more than once but under ten times. This sequence joins TRBV7-8 and TRBJ2-7; TRBD1 aligns across 9 bases. CDR1 is SGHVS, CDR2 FQNEAQ, per germline. This CDR3 is built from 14 residues. J lost 9 bases, V lost 3 bases, and 9 bases had no gene match. This CDR3 is CASSFDRGSKGQYF. The CDR3 DNA reads TGTGCCAGCAGCTTCGACAGGGGGTCTAAGGGGCAGTACTTC.

This clonotype came up a few times. J is TRBJ2-7 and V is TRBV18; TRBD1 is a possible D gene (5 bases). This CDR3 comprises 13 residues. Germline V gene data show CDR1 as KGHSH and CDR2 as LQKENI. V was shortened by 3 bases and J by 6 bases, with 12 bases between the two germline ends. For the CDR3, the DNA is TGTGCCAGCTCACCTATGCAGGGTCGCGAGCAGTACTTC. As protein: CASSPMQGREQYF.

This clonotype was seen more than once but under ten times. V and J are TRBV20-1 and TRBJ1-5; a possible D gene is TRBD1 (5 bases). Per the germline V gene, CDR1 is DFQATT and CDR2 is SNEGSKA (reference sequence). CDR3 size: 17 residues. The CDR3 protein is CCARDRESQGLDQPQHF. The CDR3 DNA reads as TGCTGCGCTAGAGATCGCGAGAGCCAGGGCCTGGATCAGCCCCAGCATTTT.

This sequence joins TRBV20-1 and TRBJ2-7; D gene ambiguous. The germline V and J ends were trimmed by 5 bases and 5 bases, with 19 bases remaining between them. The CDR3 extends over 14 amino acids. Germline V gene lookup returns CDR1 DFQATT and CDR2 SNEGSKA (reference sequence). CDR3 sequence (DNA): TGCAGTGCTCTACTGCCGGTTGGCGAGCACGAGCAGTACTTC. Protein product: CSALLPVGEHEQYF.

In this sample, this clonotype turned up many times. The chain combines TRBV29-1 with TRBJ2-3; a weak D match, TRBD2 (6 bases). CDR3 length: 13 amino acids. V shed 5 bases and J shed 6 bases, with 15 bases lying between them. The germline gives CDR1 SQVTM, CDR2 ANQGSEA. This CDR3 reads CSVLPGDVDTQYF. Here the CDR3 DNA reads TGCAGCGTTCTTCCGGGAGACGTCGATACGCAGTATTTT.

The genes are TRBV20-1 and TRBJ2-3; TRBD2 aligns across 10 bases. CDR3 length: 16 residues. Per the germline V gene, CDR1 is DFQATT and CDR2 is SNEGSKA (reference sequence). Germline trimming cut 5 bases from V and 0 bases from J; bases unmatched to any gene: 8. CDR3 bases: TGCAGTGCTGGGCTAGCGGGGGCCGCCAGCACAGATACGCAGTATTTT. Protein sequence: CSAGLAGAASTDTQYF.

This chain connects TRBV27 to TRBJ1-1, with a tentative D call TRBD1 (6 bases). The V end lost 8 bases, the J end lost 4 bases, and 11 bases lay between the germline ends. CDR3 length: 12 amino acids. Per the germline V gene, CDR1 is MNHEY and CDR2 is SMNVEV (reference sequence). The CDR3 DNA follows: TGTGCCAGCTCGACAGGCGGCACTGAAGCTTTCTTT. This translates into CASSTGGTEAFF.

A few counts support this clonotype. The chain links TRBV7-9 to TRBJ2-1; D call uncertain. The CDR3 has 13 residues. Trimming cost V 5 bases and J 9 bases, with 14 bases left between them. Germline CDR1 is SEHNR and CDR2 is FQNEAQ (reference sequence). The CDR3 loop reads CASSPVGSAEQFF. The CDR3 region has the DNA TGTGCCAGCAGCCCGGTGGGCTCGGCTGAGCAGTTCTTC.

This clonotype ranks as medium-sized. The chain combines TRBV28 with TRBJ2-7, with TRBD2 matching 7 bases. Per germline, CDR1 MDHEN and CDR2 SYDVKM. Trimming removed 8 bases from V and 0 bases from J; junction bases left unmatched: 13. CDR3 length: 16 residues. The DNA for the CDR3 is TGTGCCAGCGCCCTTAACCTAGCGGACTTCTCCTACGAGCAGTACTTC. It translates to CASALNLADFSYEQYF.

The chain recombines TRBV5-5 with TRBJ1-1, with a weak D call TRBD1 (6 bases). Germline V CDR1 and CDR2: SGHKS, YYEKEE (reference sequence). CDR3 length: 16 amino acids. V lost 3 bases and J lost 4, with 19 bases in between. Written as DNA, the CDR3 is TGTGCCAGCAGCTGGGATCGGGGGGCCATTTTCACTGAAGCTTTCTTT. It translates to CASSWDRGAIFTEAFF.

This chain joins TRBV4-3 and TRBJ2-1; TRBD2 aligns across 10 bases. Looked up from germline, CDR1 is LGHNA and CDR2 is YSLEER. CDR3 size: 19 residues. Trimming removed 3 bases from V and 9 bases from J; junction bases left unmatched: 20. This CDR3 reads CASSHHLAGGLGGTLEQFF. The CDR3 DNA reads as TGCGCCAGCAGCCATCACTTAGCGGGAGGCCTCGGGGGTACCCTTGAGCAGTTCTTC.

This clonotype was counted ten times or more. The chain recombines TRBV27 with TRBJ2-1; no clear D gene. The V gene's germline CDR1 is MNHEY and CDR2 SMNVEV (reference sequence). With 6 bases removed from V and 0 bases from J, the gap between germline ends came to 6 bases. There are 13 residues in the CDR3. The CDR3 loop reads CASSLVSYNEQFF. DNA for the CDR3: TGTGCCAGCAGCCTCGTCTCCTACAATGAGCAGTTCTTC.

The chain couples TRBV20-1 to TRBJ1-1; 8 bases line up with TRBD1. V lost 3 bases and J lost 7; bases outside the gene matches: 7. CDR3 length: 13 residues. Looked up from germline, CDR1 is DFQATT and CDR2 is SNEGSKA (reference sequence). For the CDR3, the DNA is TGCAGTGCTAGCGACAGGGGTGATATTGAAGCTTTCTTT. Translated, it gives CSASDRGDIEAFF.